Included here is one TCR beta chain sequence, with context. Its antigen is still unknown. These data come from a study of CD8+ T cells in alopecia areata. Study-wide points: Sequencing of scalp samples also includes resident alphabeta T cells from normal skin. Lesional tissue from the scalp (especially in alopecia totalis/universalis) showed higher clonality than normal scalp.

Once RNA had been extracted, it was reverse transcribed into cDNA to act as the sequencing template. This table comes from immunoSEQ multiplex PCR, and its TCRdb copy is limited to in-frame clones, with some not included. This repertoire shows tens of thousands of clones, roughly 51% found once; its top ten account for approximately 5.4%. Peripheral blood and lesional scalp punch biopsies came from alopecia areata patients. The researchers isolated CD4+ and CD8+ T cells from PBMCs by sorting. The specimen was NKG2D-high CD8+ T cells sorted from blood. This TCR derives from a human donor with alopecia areata.

The chain's CDR3 is CASSYSAPGETQYF. The CDR3 nucleotides read TGTGCCAGCAGTTACTCGGCGCCGGGAGAGACCCAGTACTTC. The chain combines TRBV6-6 with TRBJ2-5, with unresolved D. The V gene's germline CDR1 is MNHNY and CDR2 SVGAGI (reference sequence). CDR3 length: 14 residues. Deletions cut 0 bases from V and 4 bases from J, with 9 bases between.